Listed below are T cell receptor beta chains from one sample, sequenced in a study of blood T cells in healthy people across ages. MiXCR was run by TCRdb on the 5' RACE reads, yielding one entry per CDR3 protein. The data hold around 1,700,000 distinct CDR3 sequences, with about 30% observed a single time. Sequenced material: blood. The receptors derive from a woman aged 25 to 39 in good health. The CDR3 runs from the conserved cysteine through the conserved F or W. Fields, in order: CDR3 length, clone size, D gene, V gene, J gene, CDR3 protein, CDR3 DNA. The D gene is left open where the match is weak. Only some rows state a clone size, as once, few, many or a class for expanded clones.

CDR3 length: 17; clone size: .; D gene: TRBD1; V gene: TRBV20-1; J gene: TRBJ2-3; CDR3 protein: CSARERGTGVSTDTQYF; CDR3 DNA: TGCAGTGCTAGAGAAAGGGGGACAGGGGTCAGCACAGATACGCAGTATTTT
CDR3 length: 14; clone size: many; D gene: .; V gene: TRBV25-1; J gene: TRBJ2-7; CDR3 protein: CASSEDLSGYEQYF; CDR3 DNA: TGTGCCAGCAGTGAAGACCTAAGCGGCTACGAGCAGTACTTC
CDR3 length: 13; clone size: few; D gene: .; V gene: TRBV7-9; J gene: TRBJ1-4; CDR3 protein: CASSSGLSEKLFF; CDR3 DNA: TGTGCCAGCAGCAGCGGGCTTAGTGAAAAACTGTTTTTT
CDR3 length: 15; clone size: .; D gene: .; V gene: TRBV7-2; J gene: TRBJ2-1; CDR3 protein: CASSLANPGSDEQFF; CDR3 DNA: TGTGCCAGCAGCTTAGCAAACCCCGGGTCGGATGAGCAGTTCTTC
CDR3 length: 9; clone size: .; D gene: .; V gene: TRBV20-1; J gene: TRBJ2-5; CDR3 protein: CSPAETQYF; CDR3 DNA: TGCAGTCCCGCAGAGACCCAGTACTTC
CDR3 length: 14; clone size: few; D gene: TRBD1; V gene: TRBV7-2; J gene: TRBJ1-1; CDR3 protein: CASSLTGTVTEAFF; CDR3 DNA: TGTGCCAGCAGCCTAACCGGGACAGTTACTGAAGCTTTCTTT
CDR3 length: 16; clone size: many; D gene: .; V gene: TRBV11-2; J gene: TRBJ2-7; CDR3 protein: CASSSPGGARSYEQYF; CDR3 DNA: TGTGCCAGCAGCAGCCCTGGGGGGGCGCGCTCCTACGAGCAGTACTTC
CDR3 length: 16; clone size: .; D gene: .; V gene: TRBV14; J gene: TRBJ2-1; CDR3 protein: CASRPGGGRAVNEQFF; CDR3 DNA: TGTGCCAGCAGACCGGGCGGGGGCAGGGCGGTCAATGAGCAGTTCTTC
CDR3 length: 19; clone size: few; D gene: .; V gene: TRBV6-4; J gene: TRBJ1-5; CDR3 protein: CASSMSWVGQGQLYQPQHF; CDR3 DNA: TGTGCCAGCAGTATGTCGTGGGTGGGGCAGGGTCAATTATATCAGCCCCAGCATTTT
CDR3 length: 13; clone size: many; D gene: TRBD1; V gene: TRBV6-2/TRBV6-3; J gene: TRBJ2-7; CDR3 protein: CASTDRGDLEQYF; CDR3 DNA: TGTGCCAGCACCGACAGGGGGGATCTCGAGCAGTACTTC
CDR3 length: 16; clone size: few; D gene: TRBD1; V gene: TRBV12-3/TRBV12-4; J gene: TRBJ1-1; CDR3 protein: CASSSTGSGMNTEAFF; CDR3 DNA: TGTGCCAGCAGTTCGACAGGGTCTGGGATGAACACTGAAGCTTTCTTT
CDR3 length: 13; clone size: many; D gene: TRBD2; V gene: TRBV7-2; J gene: TRBJ2-1; CDR3 protein: CASSLGLAGRQFF; CDR3 DNA: TGTGCCAGCAGCTTAGGACTAGCGGGGAGGCAGTTCTTC
CDR3 length: 15; clone size: many; D gene: .; V gene: TRBV4-1; J gene: TRBJ1-2; CDR3 protein: CASSQESQGTNGYTF; CDR3 DNA: TGCGCCAGCAGCCAAGAGTCCCAGGGGACTAATGGCTACACCTTC
CDR3 length: 15; clone size: .; D gene: .; V gene: TRBV12-3/TRBV12-4; J gene: TRBJ1-6; CDR3 protein: CASRYSRSYNSPLHF; CDR3 DNA: TGTGCCAGCAGATACAGCCGCTCCTATAATTCACCCCTCCACTTT
CDR3 length: 9; clone size: few; D gene: .; V gene: TRBV21-1; J gene: TRBJ2-5; CDR3 protein: CAGKKEQYF; CDR3 DNA: TGTGCCGGCAAGAAGGAGCAGTACTTC
CDR3 length: 16; clone size: .; D gene: TRBD2; V gene: TRBV5-5; J gene: TRBJ2-5; CDR3 protein: CASSLAETSGQETQYF; CDR3 DNA: TGTGCCAGCAGCTTGGCCGAGACTAGCGGCCAAGAGACCCAGTACTTC
CDR3 length: 13; clone size: few; D gene: .; V gene: TRBV29-1; J gene: TRBJ1-1; CDR3 protein: CSVLTHRNTEAFF; CDR3 DNA: TGCAGCGTACTAACCCACAGGAACACTGAAGCTTTCTTT
CDR3 length: 12; clone size: .; D gene: TRBD2; V gene: TRBV20-1; J gene: TRBJ2-7; CDR3 protein: CRGRTSEYEQYF; CDR3 DNA: TGCAGGGGTCGGACTAGCGAATACGAGCAGTACTTC
CDR3 length: 13; clone size: many; D gene: .; V gene: TRBV9; J gene: TRBJ2-1; CDR3 protein: CASSVVPGEEQFF; CDR3 DNA: TGTGCCAGCAGCGTAGTCCCCGGGGAGGAGCAGTTCTTC
CDR3 length: 15; clone size: few; D gene: TRBD2; V gene: TRBV7-6; J gene: TRBJ2-1; CDR3 protein: CASSLTLAGNNEQFF; CDR3 DNA: TGTGCCAGCAGCTTAACACTAGCGGGAAACAATGAGCAGTTCTTC
CDR3 length: 15; clone size: .; D gene: .; V gene: TRBV7-2; J gene: TRBJ2-1; CDR3 protein: CASSILTRSYNEQFF; CDR3 DNA: TGTGCCAGCAGCATATTGACTCGCTCCTACAATGAGCAGTTCTTC
CDR3 length: 14; clone size: .; D gene: TRBD2; V gene: TRBV20-1; J gene: TRBJ2-7; CDR3 protein: CSTGGLAGAYEQYF; CDR3 DNA: TGCAGTACTGGGGGGTTAGCGGGTGCCTACGAGCAGTACTTC
CDR3 length: 17; clone size: few; D gene: TRBD2; V gene: TRBV20-1; J gene: TRBJ2-1; CDR3 protein: CSARDPRGLAVYNEQFF; CDR3 DNA: TGCAGTGCTAGAGACCCCAGGGGACTAGCGGTTTACAATGAGCAGTTCTTC
CDR3 length: 14; clone size: many; D gene: .; V gene: TRBV10-3; J gene: TRBJ2-1; CDR3 protein: CAISTSSSYNEQFF; CDR3 DNA: TGTGCCATCAGCACTAGCAGCTCCTACAATGAGCAGTTCTTC
CDR3 length: 15; clone size: .; D gene: .; V gene: TRBV11-2; J gene: TRBJ2-1; CDR3 protein: CASSPIWGHLNEQFF; CDR3 DNA: TGTGCCAGCAGTCCTATTTGGGGACACCTCAATGAGCAGTTCTTC
CDR3 length: 12; clone size: .; D gene: .; V gene: TRBV5-1; J gene: TRBJ2-3; CDR3 protein: CASSLKPDAQYF; CDR3 DNA: TGCGCCAGCAGCTTAAAGCCAGATGCGCAGTATTTT
CDR3 length: 15; clone size: few; D gene: TRBD2; V gene: TRBV15; J gene: TRBJ2-3; CDR3 protein: CATSRERGGPDTQYF; CDR3 DNA: TGTGCCACCAGCAGAGAACGCGGGGGTCCCGATACGCAGTATTTT
CDR3 length: 12; clone size: .; D gene: .; V gene: TRBV3-1; J gene: TRBJ1-1; CDR3 protein: CASSQVQGGAFF; CDR3 DNA: TGTGCCAGCAGCCAAGTACAGGGAGGAGCTTTCTTT
CDR3 length: 15; clone size: .; D gene: .; V gene: TRBV5-1; J gene: TRBJ2-7; CDR3 protein: CASSLNRGGPYEQYF; CDR3 DNA: TGCGCCAGCAGCTTGAATAGGGGCGGACCCTACGAGCAGTACTTC
CDR3 length: 16; clone size: few; D gene: .; V gene: TRBV4-1; J gene: TRBJ1-2; CDR3 protein: CASSQEIRRENYGYTF; CDR3 DNA: TGCGCCAGCAGCCAAGAGATTCGGCGGGAGAACTATGGCTACACCTTC
CDR3 length: 17; clone size: many; D gene: TRBD2; V gene: TRBV29-1; J gene: TRBJ2-7; CDR3 protein: CSVAPQEAGTRPVEQYF; CDR3 DNA: TGCAGCGTTGCTCCACAGGAAGCCGGGACTAGACCCGTCGAGCAGTACTTC
CDR3 length: 14; clone size: .; D gene: .; V gene: TRBV15; J gene: TRBJ2-1; CDR3 protein: CATSPGRGIHEQFF; CDR3 DNA: TGTGCCACCAGCCCGGGACGGGGTATACATGAGCAGTTCTTC
CDR3 length: 17; clone size: .; D gene: TRBD2; V gene: TRBV3-1; J gene: TRBJ2-1; CDR3 protein: CASGRPRTSRSYNEQFF; CDR3 DNA: TGTGCCAGCGGAAGGCCTAGGACTAGCAGGTCCTACAATGAGCAGTTCTTC
CDR3 length: 16; clone size: .; D gene: TRBD2; V gene: TRBV12-3/TRBV12-4; J gene: TRBJ2-1; CDR3 protein: CASSGTSGSFGNEQFF; CDR3 DNA: TGTGCCAGCAGTGGGACTAGCGGGAGTTTCGGAAATGAGCAGTTCTTC
CDR3 length: 15; clone size: .; D gene: .; V gene: TRBV12-3/TRBV12-4; J gene: TRBJ2-7; CDR3 protein: CAGSSIRGANYEQYF; CDR3 DNA: TGTGCCGGCAGTTCTATCAGGGGGGCCAACTACGAGCAGTACTTC
CDR3 length: 13; clone size: once; D gene: .; V gene: TRBV7-9; J gene: TRBJ2-5; CDR3 protein: CASTPGGFNEQYF; CDR3 DNA: TGTGCCAGCACCCCCGGGGGATTCAATGAGCAGTACTTC
CDR3 length: 14; clone size: .; D gene: .; V gene: TRBV12-3/TRBV12-4; J gene: TRBJ1-5; CDR3 protein: CARSRPGPNQPQHF; CDR3 DNA: TGTGCCCGCAGTCGCCCCGGGCCGAATCAGCCCCAGCATTTT
CDR3 length: 14; clone size: .; D gene: .; V gene: TRBV5-1; J gene: TRBJ1-1; CDR3 protein: CASSLATEFTEAFF; CDR3 DNA: TGCGCCAGCAGCTTGGCGACGGAGTTTACTGAAGCTTTCTTT
CDR3 length: 13; clone size: .; D gene: .; V gene: TRBV18; J gene: TRBJ1-2; CDR3 protein: CASSPGRRHGYTF; CDR3 DNA: TGTGCCAGCTCACCGGGCAGGAGACATGGCTACACCTTC
CDR3 length: 15; clone size: many; D gene: TRBD2; V gene: TRBV20-1; J gene: TRBJ2-3; CDR3 protein: CSARAAGGAVDTQYF; CDR3 DNA: TGCAGTGCTAGAGCAGCGGGAGGGGCTGTGGATACGCAGTATTTT
CDR3 length: 15; clone size: .; D gene: TRBD1; V gene: TRBV7-2; J gene: TRBJ1-5; CDR3 protein: CASSFDGQGNQPQHF; CDR3 DNA: TGTGCCAGCAGCTTTGACGGACAGGGAAATCAGCCCCAGCATTTT
CDR3 length: 16; clone size: many; D gene: TRBD2; V gene: TRBV5-1; J gene: TRBJ2-3; CDR3 protein: CASSLAIGGRTDTQYF; CDR3 DNA: TGCGCCAGCAGCTTGGCCATAGGCGGGAGGACAGATACGCAGTATTTT
CDR3 length: 15; clone size: .; D gene: TRBD2; V gene: TRBV6-6; J gene: TRBJ2-1; CDR3 protein: CASSTRGERNNEQFF; CDR3 DNA: TGTGCCAGCAGCACCCGGGGGGAGAGGAACAATGAGCAGTTCTTC
CDR3 length: 16; clone size: .; D gene: .; V gene: TRBV21-1; J gene: TRBJ1-2; CDR3 protein: CASSEGTGGSIYGYTF; CDR3 DNA: TGTGCCAGCAGCGAAGGTACAGGGGGAAGTATCTATGGCTACACCTTC
CDR3 length: 15; clone size: many; D gene: .; V gene: TRBV12-3/TRBV12-4; J gene: TRBJ2-1; CDR3 protein: CASRRTGLPGDEQFF; CDR3 DNA: TGTGCCAGCAGACGAACAGGACTCCCTGGGGATGAGCAGTTCTTC
CDR3 length: 18; clone size: few; D gene: .; V gene: TRBV10-3; J gene: TRBJ2-3; CDR3 protein: CAISEQLQGALSTDTQYF; CDR3 DNA: TGTGCCATCAGTGAACAGCTACAGGGAGCCTTAAGCACAGATACGCAGTATTTT